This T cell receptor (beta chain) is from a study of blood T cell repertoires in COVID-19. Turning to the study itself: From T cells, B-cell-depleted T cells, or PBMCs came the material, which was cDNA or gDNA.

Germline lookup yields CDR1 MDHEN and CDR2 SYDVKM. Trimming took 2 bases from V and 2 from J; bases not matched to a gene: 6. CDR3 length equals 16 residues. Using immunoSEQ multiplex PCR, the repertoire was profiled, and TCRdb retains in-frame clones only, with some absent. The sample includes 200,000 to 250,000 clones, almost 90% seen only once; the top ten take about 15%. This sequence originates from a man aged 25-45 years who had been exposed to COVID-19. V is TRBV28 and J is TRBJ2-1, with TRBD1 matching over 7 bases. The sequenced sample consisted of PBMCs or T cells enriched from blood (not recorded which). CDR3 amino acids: CASSLKRQGPYNEQFF. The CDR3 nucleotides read TGTGCCAGCAGTTTAAAGAGACAGGGACCCTACAATGAGCAGTTCTTC. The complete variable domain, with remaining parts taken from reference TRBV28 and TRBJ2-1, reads DVKVTQSSRYLVKRTGEKVFLECVQDMDHENMFWYRQDPGLGLRLIYFSYDVKMKEKGDIPEGYSVSREKKERFSLILESASTNQTSMYLCASSLKRQGPYNEQFFGPGTRLTVL.